The entry below describes one T cell receptor beta chain. This entry belongs to a study of neurological immune-mediated disorders. TCRdb itself ran the 5' RACE reads through MiXCR, one entry per CDR3 protein. Of 71,000 or so distinct CDR3 sequences in the sample, roughly 4.7% are singletons; the top ten hold 2.2%. With 6 bases removed from V and 4 bases from J, the gap between germline ends came to 19 bases. There are 16 residues in the CDR3. Per germline, CDR1 SGHTA and CDR2 FQGTGA. The TCR comes from a woman under 40 with multiple sclerosis. Input material: PBMCs. V gene TRBV7-3 combines with J gene TRBJ2-1; TRBD2 might be the D (6 bases). Here the CDR3 DNA reads TGTGCCAGCAGTTACGGGACTCGCGAGCCGTACAATGAGCAGTTCTTC. Translation gives CASSYGTREPYNEQFF.